The 26 T cell receptor beta chains below were found in one sample sequenced in a study of identifying expanded T cells in peripheral blood. Some clones are missing from TCRdb's copy, which holds only in-frame ones; the method was immunoSEQ multiplex PCR. Of over 75,000 clones in the sample, around 89% were seen once. The sequenced sample was blood. The source is a person between 18 and 69 years old in good health.

The chain links TRBV4-1 to TRBJ1-3; D possibly corresponds to TRBD1 (5 bases). Looked up from germline, CDR1 is MGHRA and CDR2 is YSYEKL. Deletions cut 1 base from V and 1 base from J, with 11 bases between. CDR3 length equals 16 residues. CDR3 DNA sequence: TGCGCCAGCAGCCAAGGCAGGGCCAGGTCTGGAAACACCATATATTTT. It codes for CASSQGRARSGNTIYF.

This chain links TRBV6-5 with TRBJ1-4; no clear D. The CDR3 has 12 residues. Deletions cut 8 bases from V and 5 bases from J, with 9 bases between. Germline-derived CDR1 and CDR2 are MNHEY and SVGAGI. The CDR3 protein is CASGLRNEKLFF. CDR3 DNA: TGTGCCAGCGGGTTGCGGAATGAAAAACTGTTTTTT.

The chain combines TRBV10-3 with TRBJ2-5; D is unclear. Germline lookup yields CDR1 ENHRY and CDR2 SYGVKD. The CDR3 contains 13 residues. V was trimmed by 4 bases and J by 1 base, leaving 7 bases between them. Here the CDR3 reads CAISVLSQETQYF. Written as DNA, the CDR3 is TGTGCCATCAGTGTTCTCAGCCAAGAGACCCAGTACTTC.

This clone has a handful of counts. The chain has TRBV28 and TRBJ1-5; D gene uncertain. This CDR3 has 14 residues. V was trimmed by 8 bases and J by 4 bases, leaving 15 bases between them. Germline assignment: CDR1 MDHEN and CDR2 SYDVKM. As DNA, the CDR3 is TGTGCCAGCGTCCCCCCGGGAGGGAATCAGCCCCAGCATTTT. This translates into CASVPPGGNQPQHF.

CDR3 nucleotides: TGTGCCATCAGTGAGAGGGCGGGAACCACAGATACGCAGTATTTT. This sequence encodes CAISERAGTTDTQYF. This chain joins TRBV10-3 and TRBJ2-3, with a weak D call TRBD2 (6 bases). Germline lookup yields CDR1 ENHRY and CDR2 SYGVKD. This CDR3 has 15 residues. V lost 2 bases and J lost 2, with 11 bases in between.

This rearrangement joins TRBV5-6 to TRBJ1-5; D is ambiguous. Germline V CDR1 and CDR2: SGHDT, YYEEEE. V lost 0 bases, J lost 3 bases, and 13 bases lay in between. This CDR3 region has 16 residues. CDR3 amino acids: CASSLARSRFNQPQHF. The CDR3 DNA sequence: TGTGCCAGCAGCTTGGCTCGATCCAGGTTCAATCAGCCCCAGCATTTT.

J is TRBJ2-1 and V is TRBV10-2, with 8 bases identical to TRBD1. CDR1 WSHSY and CDR2 SAAADI come from the germline V gene. The CDR3 spans 15 residues. V was pared by 2 bases and J by 6 bases, with 6 bases of the junction left unmatched. CDR3 in DNA: TGCGCCAGCAGTGAGCACAGGGGGGTAGTCAATGAGCAGTTCTTC. This gives the protein CASSEHRGVVNEQFF.

V is TRBV30 and J is TRBJ1-5; D not certain. Per germline, CDR1 GTSNPN and CDR2 SVGIG (reference sequence). V was cut by 5 bases and J by 0 bases, with 11 bases left in between. This CDR3 is built from 14 residues. The CDR3 bases are TGTGCCTGGCAGGAGCCCTATAGCAATCAGCCCCAGCATTTT. It is translated as CAWQEPYSNQPQHF.

This clone was picked up one time. This rearrangement joins TRBV28 to TRBJ2-3; a weak D match, TRBD2 (6 bases). CDR3 length: 15 amino acids. Germline V CDR1 and CDR2: MDHEN, SYDVKM. Trimming removed 5 bases at V and 2 bases at J, with 14 bases between. The DNA for the CDR3 is TGTGCCAGCAGTAACACGGGACTGCACACAGATACGCAGTATTTT. Encoded protein: CASSNTGLHTDTQYF.

This chain joins TRBV7-9 and TRBJ1-2; a weak D match, TRBD1 (5 bases). This CDR3 has 16 residues. The germline V gene encodes CDR1 SEHNR and CDR2 FQNEAQ (reference sequence). V lost 5 bases, J lost 7 bases, and 23 bases lay in between. This chain's CDR3 is CASSLPRSDKRSGYTF. In DNA, the CDR3 is TGTGCCAGCAGCCTACCGCGCTCGGACAAGAGAAGTGGCTACACCTTC.

The chain couples TRBV11-2 to TRBJ1-2; D is unresolved. The V end was cut by 3 bases, the J end by 4 bases, with 9 bases between. Germline CDR1 is SGHAT and CDR2 is FQNNGV. The CDR3 consists of 13 residues. CDR3 sequence: CASSFGTAYGYTF. The CDR3 bases are TGTGCCAGCAGCTTTGGAACGGCCTATGGCTACACCTTC.

Of note for this clone: Other DNA sequences in this specimen translate into the identical CDR3. The chain joins TRBV6-4 to TRBJ2-2; 12 bases are a match to TRBD2. Germline V lookup: CDR1 MRHNA, CDR2 SNTAGT. V lost 5 bases, J lost 5 bases, and 6 bases stayed unmatched. The CDR3 length is 16 residues. CDR3 region: CASSPTSGGRTGELFF. The CDR3 DNA sequence: TGTGCCAGCAGTCCTACTAGCGGGGGGCGGACCGGGGAGCTGTTTTTT.

This clone was seen more than once but under ten times. The rearrangement joins TRBV18 to TRBJ2-7; D remains unclear. Germline lookup yields CDR1 KGHSH and CDR2 LQKENI. CDR3 size: 12 residues. The V end was cut by 3 bases, the J end by 2 bases, with 5 bases between. CDR3 residues: CASSPNPYEQYF. The CDR3 DNA reads TGTGCCAGCTCACCTAACCCCTACGAGCAGTACTTC.

This chain links TRBV7-9 with TRBJ2-1; the D is unclear. CDR3 length: 11 amino acids. The V end was cut by 5 bases, the J end by 8 bases, with 7 bases between. Germline-derived CDR1 and CDR2 are SEHNR and FQNEAQ (reference sequence). The CDR3 nucleotides are TGTGCCAGCAGCCCTACCGATGAGCAGTTCTTC. This gives the protein CASSPTDEQFF.

This chain joins TRBV28 and TRBJ1-4; weak D call: TRBD1 (6 bases). The V and J ends lost 8 bases and 4 bases respectively, with 8 bases between them. Germline assignment: CDR1 MDHEN and CDR2 SYDVKM. The CDR3 has 12 amino acids. CDR3 DNA: TGTGCCAGCGGACAGAATAATGAAAAACTGTTTTTT. This gives the protein CASGQNNEKLFF.

The chain couples TRBV29-1 to TRBJ2-2; D might be TRBD2 (6 bases). The CDR3 runs to 15 residues. V gave up 3 bases and J gave up 0 bases, with 11 bases separating them. Germline loops: CDR1 SQVTM, CDR2 ANQGSEA. The CDR3 coding sequence is TGCAGCGTTGAGACGGGAGCGGCGAACACCGGGGAGCTGTTTTTT. Encoded protein: CSVETGAANTGELFF.

This chain links TRBV5-5 with TRBJ2-1; the match to TRBD1 covers 8 bases. This CDR3 region has 13 residues. Germline CDR1 SGHKS, CDR2 YYEKEE (reference sequence). V shed 6 bases and J 12 bases; nucleotides not matched to a gene: 11. In DNA form, the CDR3 reads TGTGCCAGCACCTACCCGACAGGGGAAGGGCAGTTCTTC. This sequence encodes CASTYPTGEGQFF.

The chain employs TRBV19 and TRBJ2-3, with 9 positions matching TRBD2. The germline gives CDR1 LNHDA, CDR2 SQIVND (reference sequence). V trimming: 6 bases; J trimming: 5 bases; junction bases outside the gene matches: 6. This CDR3 is built from 14 residues. For the CDR3, the DNA is TGTGCCAGTAGGACTAGCGGTGGTTTAGATACGCAGTATTTT. Translated, it gives CASRTSGGLDTQYF.

The rearrangement uses TRBV6-4 and TRBJ2-1; no firm D call. V was clipped by 4 bases and J by 7 bases, with 17 bases between them. Germline CDR1 MRHNA, CDR2 SNTAGT. The CDR3 runs 15 residues. CDR3 residues: CASSVGFHPINEQFF. The DNA of the CDR3 is TGTGCCAGCAGTGTTGGATTTCACCCTATAAATGAGCAGTTCTTC.

This clone was counted between two and nine times. The V gene is TRBV4-1, the J gene TRBJ1-6, with D unclear. This CDR3 spans 12 amino acids. Germline loops: CDR1 MGHRA, CDR2 YSYEKL. V dropped 2 bases and J dropped 14 bases, with 10 bases sitting between them. The CDR3 DNA reads as TGCGCCAGCAGCCAACCAGCTAAGGCCCTCCACTTT. Protein sequence: CASSQPAKALHF.

The gene calls are TRBV15 and TRBJ1-1; 11 bases are a match to TRBD1. In germline, CDR1 is LNHNV, CDR2 YYDKDF (reference sequence). This CDR3 has 16 amino acids. J gave up 5 bases and V 2 bases, and 7 bases lay outside the gene matches. The CDR3 protein is CATSRRIGTGGTEAFF. The CDR3 region has the DNA TGTGCCACCAGCAGACGTATTGGGACAGGGGGAACTGAAGCTTTCTTT.

This clone was counted a single time. The J gene is TRBJ2-1, the V gene TRBV7-3; the D gene is possibly TRBD2 (6 bases). V was clipped by 1 base and J by 0 bases, with 10 bases between them. The CDR3 covers 16 residues. The germline V gene encodes CDR1 SGHTA and CDR2 FQGTGA. The CDR3 region has the DNA TGTGCCAGCAGCTTAAGTCGGGACTCCTCCTACAATGAGCAGTTCTTC. Residues: CASSLSRDSSYNEQFF. Based on the CDR3 plus reference TRBV7-3 and TRBJ2-1, the full variable domain is GAGVSQTPSNKVTEKGKYVELRCDPISGHTALYWYRQSLGQGPEFLIYFQGTGAADDSGLPNDRFFAVRPEGSVSTLKIQRTERGDSAVYLCASSLSRDSSYNEQFFGPGTRLTVL.

CDR3 protein: CASSVQQGPSNQPQHF. The CDR3 DNA follows: TGTGCCAGCAGTGTCCAACAGGGGCCTAGCAATCAGCCCCAGCATTTT. The chain has TRBV28 and TRBJ1-5; TRBD1 matches 7 bases. CDR3 size: 16 residues. Looked up from germline, CDR1 is MDHEN and CDR2 is SYDVKM. J lost 0 bases, V lost 5 bases, and 7 bases had no gene match.

J is TRBJ2-3 and V is TRBV12-2; the table gives TRBD2 as D, unverified against the DNA. TRBV12-2 is shown as a pseudogene. This CDR3 comprises 18 residues. The CDR3: CASRLGTSGRRVPDTQYF. The CDR3 region has the DNA TGTGCAAGTCGCTTAGGGACTAGCGGGAGGAGGGTGCCAGATACGCAGTATTTT.

The J gene is TRBJ2-5, the V gene TRBV29-1; 12 bases align to TRBD2. Per germline, CDR1 SQVTM and CDR2 ANQGSEA. This CDR3 has 16 amino acids. V was clipped by 4 bases and J by 2 bases; unmatched bases: 8. The CDR3: CSVAWLAGGWQETQYF. CDR3 bases: TGCAGCGTTGCGTGGCTAGCGGGAGGGTGGCAAGAGACCCAGTACTTC.

This clone turned up a few times. This chain uses TRBV4-1 with TRBJ2-3; possible D gene TRBD2, 6 bases. V gave up 3 bases and J gave up 2 bases, with 9 bases separating them. The germline gives CDR1 MGHRA, CDR2 YSYEKL. The CDR3 runs to 14 residues. The CDR3 spells CASSQTRTTDTQYF. CDR3 DNA sequence: TGCGCCAGCAGCCAGACTAGGACCACAGATACGCAGTATTTT.